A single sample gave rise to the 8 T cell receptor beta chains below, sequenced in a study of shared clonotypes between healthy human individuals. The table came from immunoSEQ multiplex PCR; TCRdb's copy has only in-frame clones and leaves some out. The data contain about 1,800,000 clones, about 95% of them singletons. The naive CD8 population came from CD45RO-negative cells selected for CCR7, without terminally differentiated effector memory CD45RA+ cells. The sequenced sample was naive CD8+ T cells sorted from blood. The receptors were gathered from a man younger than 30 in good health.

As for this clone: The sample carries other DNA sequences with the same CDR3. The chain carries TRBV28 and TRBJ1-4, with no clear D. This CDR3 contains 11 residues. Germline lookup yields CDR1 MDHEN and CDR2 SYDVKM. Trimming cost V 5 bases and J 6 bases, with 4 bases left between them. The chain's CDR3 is CASSPDEKLFF. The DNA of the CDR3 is TGTGCCAGCAGTCCGGATGAAAAACTGTTTTTT.

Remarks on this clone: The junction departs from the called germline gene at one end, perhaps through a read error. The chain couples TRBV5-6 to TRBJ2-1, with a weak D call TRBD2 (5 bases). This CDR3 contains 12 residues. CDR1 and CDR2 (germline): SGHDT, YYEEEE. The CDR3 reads CASSRDYDEQFF. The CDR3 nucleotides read TGTGCCAGCAGTCGCGACTACGATGAGCAGTTCTTC.

The CDR3 nucleotides are TGTGCCAGCAGTTTGGAGAACAAGGGCACTGAAGCTTTCTTT. As protein: CASSLENKGTEAFF. This sequence joins TRBV28 and TRBJ1-1; D is unclear. V dropped 3 bases and J dropped 4 bases, with 12 bases sitting between them. This CDR3 is built from 14 residues. Germline loops: CDR1 MDHEN, CDR2 SYDVKM.

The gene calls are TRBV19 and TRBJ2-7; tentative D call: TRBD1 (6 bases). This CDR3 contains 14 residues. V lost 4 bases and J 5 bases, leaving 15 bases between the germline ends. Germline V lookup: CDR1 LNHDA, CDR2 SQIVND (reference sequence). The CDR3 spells CASSTGQPAHEQYF. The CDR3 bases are TGTGCCAGTAGTACCGGACAGCCAGCCCACGAGCAGTACTTC.

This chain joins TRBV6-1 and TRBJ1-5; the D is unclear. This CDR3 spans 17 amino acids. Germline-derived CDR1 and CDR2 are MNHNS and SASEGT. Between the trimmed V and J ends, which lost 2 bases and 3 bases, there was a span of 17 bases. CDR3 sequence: CASSELAVVGNNQPQHF. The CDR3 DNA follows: TGTGCCAGCAGTGAATTGGCCGTGGTGGGGAACAATCAGCCCCAGCATTTT.

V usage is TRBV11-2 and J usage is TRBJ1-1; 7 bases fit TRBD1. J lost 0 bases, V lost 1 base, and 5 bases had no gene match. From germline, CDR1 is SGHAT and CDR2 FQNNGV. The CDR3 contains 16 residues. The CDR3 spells CASSLVTGTVNTEAFF. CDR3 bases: TGTGCCAGCAGCTTAGTCACCGGGACAGTGAACACTGAAGCTTTCTTT.

In nucleotides, the CDR3 is TGTGCCAGCAGCCCAAGAGATATGGCGGTGAGGAGCTACGAGCAGTACTTC. Protein: CASSPRDMAVRSYEQYF. The chain employs TRBV4-2 and TRBJ2-7; D ambiguous. The V end was cut by 4 bases, the J end by 3 bases, with 22 bases between. Germline assignment: CDR1 LGHNA and CDR2 YNFKEQ. CDR3 length: 17 amino acids.

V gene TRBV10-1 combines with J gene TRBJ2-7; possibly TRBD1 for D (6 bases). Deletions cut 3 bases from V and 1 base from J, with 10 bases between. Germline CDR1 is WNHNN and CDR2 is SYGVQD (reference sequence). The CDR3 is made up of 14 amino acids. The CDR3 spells CASSDSGQSYEQYF. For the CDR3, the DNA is TGCGCCAGCAGTGACTCTGGACAGTCCTACGAGCAGTACTTC.